The present entry profiles one T cell receptor (beta chain) with its context. V lost 4 bases to trimming and J lost 8 bases, with 25 bases between them. The CDR3 loop spans 18 amino acids. Per germline, CDR1 SGHKS and CDR2 YYEKEE (reference sequence). This sample is part of a study of T cell responses to AZD1222 COVID-19 vaccine. Clones were read by immunoSEQ multiplex PCR, and TCRdb kept only the in-frame ones, dropping some. The sample includes about 200,000 clones, around nine tenths of them seen just once. The rearrangement uses TRBV5-5 and TRBJ1-6; D gene uncertain. The clonotype was recovered from an adult who received the MenACWY meningococcal vaccine as a control. The sequencing here drew on peripheral blood, taken 28 days after the second dose of the MenACWY control vaccine. The CDR3 bases are TGTGCCAGCAGCCCGCGAGAGCAATCCTCCCCTTTGGATTCACCCCTCCACTTT. This gives the protein CASSPREQSSPLDSPLHF.